The text below deals with one T cell receptor beta chain. Every isolated RNA sample was fully reverse transcribed, so sequencing captured expressed TCRB transcripts. The assay was immunoSEQ multiplex PCR, and TCRdb's table has in-frame clones only and misses some. The repertoire holds a few hundred thousand clones, with around 12% as singletons. With V trimmed by 6 bases and J by 2 bases, 8 bases remained unmatched. This CDR3 has 15 residues. The V gene's germline CDR1 is SGHDT and CDR2 YYEEEE. The data are from a study of beta chain features in type 1 diabetes. This chain connects TRBV5-6 to TRBJ2-3, with TRBD1 identical over 8 bases. The sequencing sample was made of naive CD4+ T cells from blood. The clonotype was recovered from a man aged 18 to 29 in good health. This CDR3 is CASTSGTGPTDTQYF. CDR3 sequence (DNA): TGTGCCAGCACCTCCGGGACAGGCCCCACAGATACGCAGTATTTT.